The sequence of this T cell receptor (beta chain) was determined in a study of blood T cell repertoires in COVID-19. Background on the study: Spain, Italy and the United States supplied samples that represented acute and convalescent COVID-19. T cells, B-cell-depleted T cells, or PBMCs provided the cDNA or gDNA that served as material.

Assay: immunoSEQ multiplex PCR; the TCRdb copy retains only in-frame clones and omits some. The table lists hundreds of thousands of clones, approximately 87% of them singletons. Trimming took 3 bases from V and 8 from J, leaving 12 bases between them. This CDR3 comprises 13 residues. In germline, CDR1 is LNHDA, CDR2 SQIVND (reference sequence). The chain is built from TRBV19 and TRBJ2-3, with D possibly TRBD2 on 6 matching bases. This TCR came from a woman between 50 and 59 years old who had recovered from COVID-19. Sequenced input: PBMCs or T cells enriched from blood (not recorded which). The CDR3 sequence is CASSIGSTGTQYF. The CDR3 region has the DNA TGTGCCAGTAGTATCGGGAGTACCGGTACGCAGTATTTT.